A selection of T cell receptor beta chains follows, all from one sample in a study of CD8+CD57+ T cells in acquired aplastic anemia. TCRdb passed the reads through MiXCR, listing each CDR3 protein once. The sample yields some 220,000 distinct CDR3 sequences, 34% seen once. What was sequenced was sorted CD4+, CD8+, or CD8+CD57+ T cells (not recorded which) from PBMCs. Source of these receptors: a human donor in good health, serving as a control. The CDR3 runs from the conserved cysteine through the conserved F or W. The D gene is left open where the match is weak. Clone size is shown for a subset of rows, as once, few, many or a class of expanded clone.

CDR3 DNA | CDR3 protein | V gene | CDR3 length | J gene | clone size | D gene
TGCGCCAGCAGCCCGACTAGCCTGCCAGATACGCAGTATTTT | CASSPTSLPDTQYF | TRBV5-1 | 14 | TRBJ2-3 | . | TRBD2
TGCGCCAGCAGCTTGGACCCGGGCTATGAAAAACTGTTTTTT | CASSLDPGYEKLFF | TRBV5-1 | 14 | TRBJ1-4 | many | .
TGTGCCAGCAGCCCGAGGGGGATAAAAAGCCCAAACTCCTACGAGCAGTACTTC | CASSPRGIKSPNSYEQYF | TRBV11-2 | 18 | TRBJ2-7 | few | .
TGTGCCAGCAGTGAAGCGAAGGGGACTAGCCGCCGATACAATGAGCAGTTCTTC | CASSEAKGTSRRYNEQFF | TRBV2 | 18 | TRBJ2-1 | many | TRBD2
TGTGCCAGCAGTCGAGGCTGGGTACAGGGAGAGACCCAGTACTTC | CASSRGWVQGETQYF | TRBV25-1 | 15 | TRBJ2-5 | . | .
TGTGCCAGCTACGTACCGGGCCTCCGTAACTATGGCTACACCTTC | CASYVPGLRNYGYTF | TRBV2 | 15 | TRBJ1-2 | many | .
TGTGCCAGCAGCTTAGCGCTGAGGGGGCCCTATGGCTACACCTTC | CASSLALRGPYGYTF | TRBV7-9 | 15 | TRBJ1-2 | . | TRBD1
TGTGCCAGTAACGCCGGGACAGGGGAGCTGTTTTTT | CASNAGTGELFF | TRBV19 | 12 | TRBJ2-2 | . | .
TGTGCCAGCAGTCCACAACTAGCGGGGGGATATGAGCAGTTCTTC | CASSPQLAGGYEQFF | TRBV5-4 | 15 | TRBJ2-1 | . | TRBD2
TGTGCCAGCAGCTTAGATACCTATGGCTACACCTTC | CASSLDTYGYTF | TRBV7-2 | 12 | TRBJ1-2 | . | .
TGTGCCAGCTCACCGGTCTCAGGGGGCTCTGGAAACACCATATATTTT | CASSPVSGGSGNTIYF | TRBV18 | 16 | TRBJ1-3 | . | TRBD1
TGCAGCGTTTATAGCAACCAAGAGACCCAGTACTTC | CSVYSNQETQYF | TRBV29-1 | 12 | TRBJ2-5 | many | .
TGTGCCAGCAGGCGTCAGAGGACTAGCGGGAGAGAGACCCAGTACTTC | CASRRQRTSGRETQYF | TRBV6-2/TRBV6-3 | 16 | TRBJ2-5 | . | TRBD2